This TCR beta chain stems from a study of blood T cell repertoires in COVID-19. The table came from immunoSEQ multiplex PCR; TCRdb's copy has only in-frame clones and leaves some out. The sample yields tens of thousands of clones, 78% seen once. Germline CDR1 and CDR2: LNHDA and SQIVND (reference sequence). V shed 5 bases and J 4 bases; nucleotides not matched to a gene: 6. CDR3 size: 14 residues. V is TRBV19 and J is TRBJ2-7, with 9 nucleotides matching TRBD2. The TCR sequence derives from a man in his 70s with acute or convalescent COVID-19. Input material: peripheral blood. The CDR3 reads CASSLLAGSYEQYF. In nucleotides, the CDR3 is TGTGCCAGTAGTCTTCTAGCGGGATCTTACGAGCAGTACTTC.